Following are 22 T cell receptor beta chains from one sample sequenced in a study of cytotoxic CD8 clonotypes in ibrutinib-treated CLL. The data were produced by immunoSEQ multiplex PCR, yet TCRdb's version contains in-frame clones alone and is incomplete. The sample includes approximately 70,000 clones, around 84% of them seen just once. The material sequenced was PBMCs, taken at disease progression, from a patient treated with ibrutinib. These receptors came from a human donor with chronic lymphocytic leukemia.

The chain uses TRBV2 and TRBJ2-4; 8 nucleotides line up with TRBD1. Trimming removed 6 bases from V and 3 bases from J; junction bases left unmatched: 7. Germline CDR1 SNHLY, CDR2 FYNNEI. The CDR3 consists of 15 residues. The CDR3 DNA reads as TGTGCCAGCAGCAGGGGGCACGCGATCAAAAACATTCAGTACTTC. Protein: CASSRGHAIKNIQYF.

The genes are TRBV25-1 and TRBJ2-5; possible D gene TRBD1, 5 bases. This CDR3 contains 15 residues. Trimming stripped 6 bases from V and 0 bases from J, with 14 bases between. Germline lookup yields CDR1 MGHDK and CDR2 SYGVNS. CDR3 DNA: TGTGCCAGCAGGGGCAGGGTTGGCCACCAAGAGACCCAGTACTTC. Amino acids: CASRGRVGHQETQYF.

This chain joins TRBV7-3 and TRBJ2-7; 7 positions agree with TRBD2. After removal of 1 base from V and 4 bases from J, the junction contained 7 bases not matched to a gene. The CDR3 has 15 residues. Germline V gives CDR1 SGHTA, CDR2 FQGTGA. Here the CDR3 reads CASSLMAGVYYEQYF. CDR3 nucleotide sequence: TGTGCCAGCAGCTTAATGGCGGGAGTCTATTACGAGCAGTACTTC.

This chain uses TRBV2 with TRBJ1-1; no clear D gene. V lost 8 bases and J lost 8, with 12 bases in between. The V gene's germline CDR1 is SNHLY and CDR2 FYNNEI. The CDR3 totals 11 residues. Here the CDR3 reads CASSVVVEAFF. The CDR3 coding sequence is TGTGCCAGCTCGGTTGTGGTAGAAGCTTTCTTT.

V gene TRBV7-9 combines with J gene TRBJ1-2; D gene uncertain. Germline CDR1 reads SEHNR; CDR2 reads FQNEAQ (reference sequence). This CDR3 comprises 15 residues. The V and J ends lost 1 base and 1 base respectively, with 10 bases between them. CDR3 sequence: CASSLGQENNYGYTF. For the CDR3, the DNA is TGTGCCAGCAGCTTAGGACAAGAAAATAACTATGGCTACACCTTC.

V usage is TRBV7-6 and J usage is TRBJ1-2; TRBD1 might be the D (5 bases). CDR1 and CDR2 from the germline V gene are SGHVS and FNYEAQ. The V gene lost 2 bases and the J gene lost 2 bases, with 9 bases spanning the gap. This CDR3 region has 14 residues. CDR3 coding DNA: TGTGCCAGCAGCTTACGGGACGGGAACTATGGCTACACCTTC. Translation gives CASSLRDGNYGYTF.

The chain is built from TRBV5-1 and TRBJ1-4; weak D call: TRBD1 (5 bases). In germline, CDR1 is SGHRS, CDR2 YFSETQ. The V gene lost 0 bases and the J gene lost 6 bases, with 15 bases spanning the gap. The CDR3 is 16 amino acids. CDR3 nucleotide sequence: TGCGCCAGCAGCTTGGCCCGGACGGGGCGAGATGAAAAACTGTTTTTT. The encoded protein is CASSLARTGRDEKLFF.

The chain recombines TRBV15 with TRBJ1-4; D perhaps matches TRBD1 (6 bases). CDR1 LNHNV and CDR2 YYDKDF come from the germline V gene (reference sequence). V shed 4 bases and J shed 8 bases, with 14 bases lying between them. The CDR3 contains 14 residues. The chain's CDR3 is CATSIRDKGEKLFF. Here the CDR3 DNA reads TGTGCCACCAGCATACGGGACAAGGGAGAAAAACTGTTTTTT.

The CDR3 DNA is TGTGCCAGCAGTCCACCCCTGGGGAGGCTTGGCTCCTACAATGAGCAGTTCTTC. It specifies CASSPPLGRLGSYNEQFF. The rearrangement joins TRBV25-1 to TRBJ2-1; tentatively, D is TRBD2 (6 bases). V lost 5 bases to trimming and J lost 0 bases, with 20 bases between them. CDR1 and CDR2 from the germline V gene are MGHDK and SYGVNS. The CDR3 extends over 18 amino acids.

V and J are TRBV10-2 and TRBJ2-1; D possibly matches TRBD1 or TRBD2 (5 bases each). This CDR3 region has 12 residues. The germline CDR1 and CDR2 sequences are WSHSY and SAAADI. V lost 6 bases and J lost 8, with 11 bases in between. The CDR3 DNA is TGCGCCAGCAGCCTGGGACCTCATGAGCAGTTCTTC. Translated: CASSLGPHEQFF.

The chain combines TRBV6-1 with TRBJ1-4; no definite D call. This CDR3 is 13 amino acids long. The germline gives CDR1 MNHNS, CDR2 SASEGT. V was clipped by 2 bases and J by 8 bases, with 9 bases between them. The CDR3 coding sequence is TGTGCCAGCAGTGAATGGGTGGGAGAAAAACTGTTTTTT. Translation: CASSEWVGEKLFF.

This clone was seen once. This chain uses TRBV2 with TRBJ1-5; D not resolved. Germline V gene sequence: CDR1 SNHLY, CDR2 FYNNEI. The CDR3 is 16 residues long. The V and J ends lost 6 bases and 0 bases respectively, with 15 bases between them. CDR3 sequence: CASSADFRHSNQPQHF. CDR3 bases: TGTGCCAGCAGCGCAGATTTCAGACATAGCAATCAGCCCCAGCATTTT.

This rearrangement joins TRBV7-2 to TRBJ2-5, with a weak D call TRBD2 (6 bases). In germline, CDR1 is SGHTA, CDR2 FQGNSA. The CDR3 runs to 14 residues. With 5 bases removed from V and 5 bases from J, the gap between germline ends came to 15 bases. CDR3 coding DNA: TGTGCCAGCAGCCGCGGGACCCTGGGGGAGACCCAGTACTTC. This sequence encodes CASSRGTLGETQYF.

The rearrangement uses TRBV25-1 and TRBJ2-3, with TRBD1 matching over 7 bases. The CDR3 has 14 residues. The V and J ends lost 6 bases and 0 bases, in that order; junction bases with no gene match: 3. Germline V CDR1 and CDR2: MGHDK, SYGVNS. Here the CDR3 DNA reads TGTGCCAGCAGCAACAGGGGAAGCACAGATACGCAGTATTTT. Amino acid sequence: CASSNRGSTDTQYF. Supplemented by reference TRBV25-1 and TRBJ2-3, the full variable domain reads EADIYQTPRYLVIGTGKKITLECSQTMGHDKMYWYQQDPGMELHLIHYSYGVNSTEKGDLSSESTVSRIRTEHFPLTLESARPSHTSQYLCASSNRGSTDTQYFGPGTRLTVL.

The chain recombines TRBV5-1 with TRBJ2-5; a possible D gene is TRBD1 (6 bases). In germline, CDR1 is SGHRS, CDR2 YFSETQ. The CDR3 sequence is 14 residues long. V was trimmed by 5 bases and J by 4 bases, leaving 15 bases between them. CDR3 nucleotide sequence: TGCGCCAGCAGTCTACAGGGAGTTCTAGAGACCCAGTACTTC. Residues: CASSLQGVLETQYF.

This chain connects TRBV5-1 to TRBJ2-1; 9 bases fit TRBD1. CDR3 length: 15 amino acids. V was clipped by 4 bases and J by 3 bases; unmatched bases: 5. The germline V gene encodes CDR1 SGHRS and CDR2 YFSETQ. CDR3 in amino acids: CASSPGQGLYNEQFF. CDR3 bases: TGCGCCAGCAGCCCGGGACAGGGCCTCTACAATGAGCAGTTCTTC.

This chain joins TRBV18 and TRBJ1-2; TRBD1 is a possible D gene (5 bases). Deletions cut 3 bases from V and 6 bases from J, with 14 bases between. Germline CDR1 is KGHSH and CDR2 is LQKENI. The CDR3 runs to 14 residues. The CDR3: CASSPQTVTHGYTF. Written as DNA, the CDR3 is TGTGCCAGCTCACCTCAGACAGTCACCCATGGCTACACCTTC.

This clone was picked up a small number of times. Within the sample, other DNA sequences also encode this same CDR3. The chain is built from TRBV29-1 and TRBJ2-3; no reliable D call. The CDR3 is made up of 12 amino acids. Trimming cost V 3 bases and J 0 bases, with 4 bases left between them. Germline assignment: CDR1 SQVTM and CDR2 ANQGSEA. This CDR3 is CSVEPSTDTQYF. The CDR3 nucleotides are TGCAGCGTTGAGCCGAGCACAGATACGCAGTATTTT.

The chain employs TRBV29-1 and TRBJ2-7; tentatively, D is TRBD2 (5 bases). V lost 2 bases to trimming and J lost 6 bases, with 11 bases between them. Looked up from germline, CDR1 is SQVTM and CDR2 is ANQGSEA. The CDR3 totals 12 residues. The CDR3 DNA is TGCAGCGTTGAACGTAGGGCGGGCGAGCAGTACTTC. Translating gives CSVERRAGEQYF.

This clone was counted once. The rearrangement links TRBV28 to TRBJ2-1; 8 bases agree with TRBD2. The CDR3 is made up of 13 amino acids. CDR1 is MDHEN, CDR2 SYDVKM, per germline. V was pared by 5 bases and J by 5 bases, with 2 bases of the junction left unmatched. The CDR3 coding sequence is TGTGCCAGCAGTCCGGGAGGGAACAATGAGCAGTTCTTC. This codes for CASSPGGNNEQFF.

This clone was observed a few times. This chain joins TRBV19 and TRBJ1-5; 8 positions agree with TRBD1. Germline loops: CDR1 LNHDA, CDR2 SQIVND (reference sequence). V was clipped by 7 bases and J by 2 bases; unmatched bases: 13. The CDR3 runs to 17 residues. CDR3 sequence (DNA): TGTGCCAGTACCAGATCGGGGACAGGAGGTGGCAATCAGCCCCAGCATTTT. It translates to CASTRSGTGGGNQPQHF.

The chain employs TRBV27 and TRBJ1-5; D ambiguous. From germline, CDR1 is MNHEY and CDR2 SMNVEV (reference sequence). The CDR3 runs to 16 residues. V gave up 7 bases and J gave up 4 bases, with 20 bases separating them. The CDR3 DNA is TGTGCCAGCAACTCTGAATATTTGGCCGGGAATCAGCCCCAGCATTTT. It translates to CASNSEYLAGNQPQHF.